This is a list of T cell receptor beta chains from one sample in a study of CXCR3-negative and CXCR3-positive naive CD8 T cells. TCRdb reprocessed the 5' RACE reads, keeping one entry per CDR3 protein, no DNA. In all, the sample yields several thousand distinct CDR3 sequences. Sequencing was carried out using naive CXCR3+ CD8+ T cells from blood. The origin of the receptors is a human donor in good health. Some clones in this sample may be carry-over from other donors' samples. Both conserved end residues are part of each CDR3. Each record gives: V gene, J gene, clone size, CDR3 protein. The size of a clone is reported for some rows only, either as once, few or many, or as a class for expanded clones.

TRBV4-1	TRBJ1-2	-	CASSQADSFLGGYTF
TRBV19	TRBJ1-1	-	CASSIPRASGLNTEAFF
TRBV18	TRBJ2-1	-	CASSLNVYAIRGGDSSYNEQFF
TRBV7-2	TRBJ1-1	-	CASTHLGLDTEAFF
TRBV7-8	TRBJ2-3	-	CASSSRLAGATDTQYF
TRBV6-6	TRBJ2-2	-	CASSTGLTDYTGELFF
TRBV13	TRBJ2-7	-	CASSFGQGAREQYF
TRBV5-1	TRBJ2-7	medium-sized	CASSLDVEQYF
TRBV20-1	TRBJ2-7	medium-sized	CSAIGLAGDWEQYF
TRBV29-1	TRBJ2-7	-	CSVHEGTYEQYF
TRBV9	TRBJ1-3	-	CASSVEWAPSSGNTIYF
TRBV20-1	TRBJ1-5	medium-sized	CSARDRNSNQPQHF
TRBV6-5	TRBJ2-3	medium-sized	CASSYDGTDSTDTQYF
TRBV5-6	TRBJ1-1	-	CASSLGTPEAFF
TRBV6-5	TRBJ1-1	-	CASSYSPWQDLNTEAFF